The 16 T cell receptor beta chains given below trace back to one sample, sequenced in a study of blood T cell repertoires in COVID-19 (dated by TCRdb to about 2020). The library was generated by the immunoSEQ multiplex PCR assay. Drawn from immuneACCESS, this table holds only the in-frame rearrangements with V and J called that TCRdb kept. Clones are partly lost; checked studies trace under half to an unresolved V gene and leave the rest unexplained. The sample includes tens of thousands of clones, with 77% observed a single time. The ten top clones hold around 2.3% of the sample. The specimen sequenced was peripheral blood. These receptors were taken from a man in his 70s with COVID-19, enrolled during active disease.

The chain has TRBV7-2 and TRBJ2-7, with 8 bases fitting TRBD2. Germline lookup yields CDR1 SGHTA and CDR2 FQGNSA. With 2 bases clipped from V and 2 bases from J, the junction kept 8 bases outside the gene matches. This CDR3 spans 16 amino acids. The DNA of the CDR3 is TGTGCCAGCAGCTTATCCCTGTCGGGGGGGACCTACGAGCAGTACTTC. Translated: CASSLSLSGGTYEQYF.

This chain links TRBV28 with TRBJ1-2, with 12 nucleotides matching TRBD1. Germline V gene data show CDR1 as MDHEN and CDR2 as SYDVKM. V was clipped by 4 bases and J by 7 bases; unmatched bases: 7. The CDR3 extends over 15 amino acids. In DNA form, the CDR3 reads TGTGCCAGCAGTTCCCAAGGGACAGGGGGCTTTGGCTACACCTTC. It codes for CASSSQGTGGFGYTF.

The count of this clone is one. The V gene is TRBV27, the J gene TRBJ1-1; a weak D match, TRBD1 (5 bases). Germline V CDR1 and CDR2: MNHEY, SMNVEV (reference sequence). This CDR3 is built from 14 residues. V lost 3 bases to trimming and J lost 6 bases, with 14 bases between them. This chain's CDR3 is CASSFSRGVAEAFF. CDR3 sequence (DNA): TGTGCCAGCAGTTTTTCACGGGGGGTGGCTGAAGCTTTCTTT.

The V and J genes are TRBV7-2 and TRBJ1-3; the D is unclear. The V and J ends lost 5 bases and 3 bases respectively, with 11 bases between them. Germline assignment: CDR1 SGHTA and CDR2 FQGNSA. The CDR3 spans 14 residues. The CDR3 DNA follows: TGTGCCAGCAGCCCCTCGGGGAATGGAAACACCATATATTTT. It codes for CASSPSGNGNTIYF.

The genes are TRBV9 and TRBJ2-7; tentative D call: TRBD2 (5 bases). Looked up from germline, CDR1 is SGDLS and CDR2 is YYNGEE. The CDR3 is made up of 14 amino acids. The V gene lost 2 bases and the J gene lost 0 bases, with 9 bases spanning the gap. The CDR3 DNA is TGTGCCAGCAGCGTGGACTGGGGCTCCTACGAGCAGTACTTC. Its translation: CASSVDWGSYEQYF.

This clone was observed once. The chain joins TRBV7-6 to TRBJ2-2, with 7 bases that match TRBD2. Germline V gene data show CDR1 as SGHVS and CDR2 as FNYEAQ. The CDR3 sequence is 17 residues long. Germline trimming cut 2 bases from V and 0 bases from J; bases unmatched to any gene: 6. CDR3 protein: CASSLIGTTSNTGELFF. The CDR3 DNA is TGTGCCAGCAGCTTAATAGGGACTACTTCGAACACCGGGGAGCTGTTTTTT.

There are a few counts of this clone. V is TRBV6-2 or TRBV6-3 and J is TRBJ1-5; D is perhaps TRBD1 (5 bases). Trimming removed 5 bases at V and 3 bases at J, with 17 bases between. The CDR3 consists of 16 residues. The V gene's germline CDR1 is MNHEY and CDR2 SVGEGT. This chain's CDR3 is CASSQRLDSFNQPQHF. CDR3 DNA sequence: TGTGCCAGCAGTCAAAGACTCGACAGCTTCAATCAGCCCCAGCATTTT.

The V and J genes are TRBV18 and TRBJ2-1, with TRBD1 matching over 9 bases. The CDR3 consists of 17 residues. In germline, CDR1 is KGHSH, CDR2 LQKENI. J lost 6 bases, V lost 1 base, and 10 bases had no gene match. The CDR3 nucleotides read TGTGCCAGCTCACCACTACCAGGACAGGGGTTTACCAATGAGCAGTTCTTC. It yields the protein CASSPLPGQGFTNEQFF.

The genes are TRBV18 and TRBJ1-2, with D possibly matching TRBD1 (6 bases). Trimming removed 2 bases at V and 2 bases at J, with 12 bases between. Germline values: CDR1 KGHSH, CDR2 LQKENI. The CDR3 extends over 15 amino acids. The CDR3: CASSPSRGQNYGYTF. The CDR3, as DNA: TGTGCCAGCTCACCAAGTCGTGGACAGAACTATGGCTACACCTTC. The variable domain in full, completed from reference TRBV18 and TRBJ1-2, reads NAGVMQNPRHLVRRRGQEARLRCSPMKGHSHVYWYRQLPEEGLKFMVYLQKENIIDESGMPKERFSAEFPKEGPSILRIQQVVRGDSAAYFCASSPSRGQNYGYTFGSGTRLTVV.

The chain employs TRBV15 and TRBJ2-1; TRBD1 is a possible D gene (6 bases). Germline CDR1 LNHNV, CDR2 YYDKDF (reference sequence). This CDR3 spans 17 amino acids. Trimming removed 0 bases at V and 4 bases at J, with 16 bases between. In DNA form, the CDR3 reads TGTGCCACCAGCAGAGACCAGGGCAGGGGAACATACAATGAGCAGTTCTTC. This gives the protein CATSRDQGRGTYNEQFF.

The chain couples TRBV19 to TRBJ1-2, with D possibly matching TRBD1 (6 bases). There are 11 residues in the CDR3. Trimming pared 10 bases from V and 6 bases from J, leaving 12 bases between. The germline gives CDR1 LNHDA, CDR2 SQIVND (reference sequence). Written as DNA, the CDR3 is TGTGCCACGGGGACAATTCATGGCTACACCTTC. Translated, it gives CATGTIHGYTF.

The table lists this clone with a few counts. The chain has TRBV30 and TRBJ1-1; D might be TRBD1 (5 bases). Trimming removed 7 bases at V and 9 bases at J, with 18 bases between. Germline V gene lookup returns CDR1 GTSNPN and CDR2 SVGIG (reference sequence). The CDR3 has 12 residues. CDR3 sequence (DNA): TGTGCCTTGGACACCGGGAGCCGGAAAGCTTTCTTT. Protein product: CALDTGSRKAFF. Full variable domain (rest looked up from reference TRBV30 and TRBJ1-1): SQTIHQWPATLVQPVGSPLSLECTVEGTSNPNLYWYRQAAGRGLQLLFYSVGIGQISSEVPQNLSASRPQDRQFILSSKKLLLSDSGFYLCALDTGSRKAFFGQGTRLTVV.

V is TRBV5-4 and J is TRBJ2-2, with 9 bases fitting TRBD2. The V gene end was trimmed by 4 bases and the J gene end by 1 base; junction bases not matched to a gene: 2. The germline V gene has CDR1 SGHNT and CDR2 YYREEE (reference sequence). This CDR3 comprises 15 residues. The CDR3 DNA follows: TGTGCCAGCAGCGTGACTAGCGGGAACACCGGGGAGCTGTTTTTT. Translated, it gives CASSVTSGNTGELFF.

The gene calls are TRBV11-3 and TRBJ2-2, with a tentative D call TRBD2 (6 bases). Trimming took 7 bases from V and 0 from J, leaving 15 bases between them. Germline V lookup: CDR1 SGHNT, CDR2 YENEEA. The CDR3 runs 16 residues. CDR3 region: CASTGGVAANTGELFF. In DNA, the CDR3 is TGTGCCAGCACCGGAGGGGTAGCGGCGAACACCGGGGAGCTGTTTTTT.

The J gene is TRBJ1-6, the V gene TRBV7-9; TRBD1 aligns across 11 bases. The germline V gene has CDR1 SEHNR and CDR2 FQNEAQ (reference sequence). CDR3 length: 16 residues. Germline trimming cut 2 bases from V and 10 bases from J; bases unmatched to any gene: 7. CDR3 in DNA: TGTGCCAGCAGCTTAACTGCCGGGACAGGGGGATCACCCCTCCACTTT. Its translation is CASSLTAGTGGSPLHF. Complete variable domain (other parts from reference TRBV7-9 and TRBJ1-6): DTGVSQNPRHKITKRGQNVTFRCDPISEHNRLYWYRQTLGQGPEFLTYFQNEAQLEKSRLLSDRFSAERPKGSFSTLEIQRTEQGDSAMYLCASSLTAGTGGSPLHFGNGTRLTVT.

This clone showed up many times. This chain connects TRBV2 to TRBJ2-1, with TRBD2 matching over 7 bases. CDR1 and CDR2 (germline): SNHLY, FYNNEI. This CDR3 spans 12 amino acids. Trimming took 3 bases from V and 8 from J; bases not matched to a gene: 1. The CDR3 loop is CASSDGGDEQFF. In nucleotides, the CDR3 is TGTGCCAGCAGTGATGGGGGGGATGAGCAGTTCTTC. Using reference TRBV2 and TRBJ2-1 for the parts outside the CDR3, the full variable domain is EPEVTQTPSHQVTQMGQEVILRCVPISNHLYFYWYRQILGQKVEFLVSFYNNEISEKSEIFDDQFSVERPDGSNFTLKIRSTKLEDSAMYFCASSDGGDEQFFGPGTRLTVL.